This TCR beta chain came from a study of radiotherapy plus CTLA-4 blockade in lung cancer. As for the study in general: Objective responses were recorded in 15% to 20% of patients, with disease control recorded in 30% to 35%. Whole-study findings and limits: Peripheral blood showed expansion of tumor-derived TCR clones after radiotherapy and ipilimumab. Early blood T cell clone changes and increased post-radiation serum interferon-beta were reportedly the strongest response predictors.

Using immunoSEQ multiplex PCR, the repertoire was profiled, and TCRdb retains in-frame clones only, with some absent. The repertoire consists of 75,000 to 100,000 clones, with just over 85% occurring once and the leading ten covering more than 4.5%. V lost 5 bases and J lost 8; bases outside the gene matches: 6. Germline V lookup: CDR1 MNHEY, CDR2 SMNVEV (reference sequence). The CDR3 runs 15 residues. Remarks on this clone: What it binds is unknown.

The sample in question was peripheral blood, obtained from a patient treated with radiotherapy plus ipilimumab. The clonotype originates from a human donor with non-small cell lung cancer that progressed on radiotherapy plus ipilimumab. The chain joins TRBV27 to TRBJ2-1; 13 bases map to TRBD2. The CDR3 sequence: CASSMTSGRSYEQFF. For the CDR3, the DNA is TGTGCCAGCAGTATGACTAGCGGGAGGAGTTATGAGCAGTTCTTC.